The clone carrying this T cell receptor beta chain showed up just once. Here immunoSEQ multiplex PCR was the method, and the copy in TCRdb shows in-frame clones only, minus some. The repertoire holds 35,000 or so clones, with roughly two thirds as singletons. The sample belongs to a study of cytotoxic CD8 clonotypes in ibrutinib-treated CLL. Germline CDR1 is SGHRS and CDR2 is YFSETQ. V lost 1 base and J lost 3, with 10 bases in between. This CDR3 is built from 14 residues. Sequencing used PBMCs, obtained at disease progression, from a patient treated with ibrutinib. V usage is TRBV5-1 and J usage is TRBJ2-5; D might be TRBD2 (7 bases). This TCR derives from a human donor with chronic lymphocytic leukemia. CDR3 nucleotide sequence: TGCGCCAGCAGCTTGCGGGGGGCAAAAGAGACCCAGTACTTC. Its translation is CASSLRGAKETQYF. Full variable domain (remainder filled in from reference TRBV5-1 and TRBJ2-5): KAGVTQTPRYLIKTRGQQVTLSCSPISGHRSVSWYQQTPGQGLQFLFEYFSETQRNKGNFPGRFSGRQFSNSRSEMNVSTLELGDSALYLCASSLRGAKETQYFGPGTRLLVL.